Following are 22 T cell receptor beta chains from one sample sequenced in a study of blood T cells in healthy people across ages. It was with a sample-barcoded 5' primer and a J-beta primer mix that a second PCR of about 6 to 11 cycles was run. Each CDR3 protein gets one entry after TCRdb re-called the 5' RACE reads with MiXCR. The sample has over a million distinct CDR3 sequences, approximately 59% seen once. What was sequenced was blood. The receptors were sampled from a man aged 18 to 30 in good health.

This sequence joins TRBV20-1 and TRBJ2-7; 7 nucleotides align to TRBD2. Trimming at V came to 7 bases and at J to 5 bases, leaving 14 bases not matched to a gene. The germline CDR1 and CDR2 sequences are DFQATT and SNEGSKA (reference sequence). This CDR3 is built from 14 residues. The CDR3 nucleotides are TGCAGTGTTCCCGTGACTAGCAGTAGCCACGAGCAGTACTTC. Its protein is CSVPVTSSSHEQYF.

This clonotype was detected many times. The chain couples TRBV30 to TRBJ2-3, with unresolved D. V was trimmed by 2 bases and J by 3 bases, leaving 9 bases between them. From germline, CDR1 is GTSNPN and CDR2 SVGIG (reference sequence). The CDR3 runs to 13 residues. This CDR3 is CAWSRARTDTQYF. CDR3 coding DNA: TGTGCCTGGAGTCGGGCCAGGACAGATACGCAGTATTTT.

This chain joins TRBV2 and TRBJ2-5; TRBD2 matches 9 bases. The closer fit of TRBJ2-7 to the DNA end suggests the J call may be wrong. The germline CDR1 and CDR2 sequences are SNHLY and FYNNEI. The CDR3 is 15 residues long. This CDR3 is CASSEVLAGRYEQYF. CDR3 nucleotides: TGTGCCAGCAGTGAAGTGCTAGCGGGACGGTACGAGCAGTACTTC.

The gene calls are TRBV6-5 and TRBJ1-6; TRBD1 matches 7 bases. Germline V gene sequence: CDR1 MNHEY, CDR2 SVGAGI. V shed 4 bases and J 8 bases; nucleotides not matched to a gene: 11. The CDR3 contains 16 residues. For the CDR3, the DNA is TGTGCCAGCAGTTTCAGGGACAGCGTAAGGGATTCACCCCTCCACTTT. It is translated as CASSFRDSVRDSPLHF.

This CDR3 reads CASSHLLGTGEQYF. The DNA for the CDR3 is TGCGCCAGCAGCCATCTCCTTGGGACAGGCGAGCAGTACTTC. The chain recombines TRBV4-1 with TRBJ2-5; 8 nucleotides match TRBD1. The DNA matches TRBJ2-7 better at its end, which makes the J call doubtful. From germline, CDR1 is MGHRA and CDR2 YSYEKL. There are 14 residues in the CDR3.

The chain has TRBV29-1 and TRBJ2-7, with D possibly being TRBD1 (5 bases). The ends were cut back, 2 bases at V and 0 bases at J, with 14 bases in the middle. The CDR3 runs 15 residues. CDR1 and CDR2 from the germline V gene are SQVTM and ANQGSEA. CDR3 coding DNA: TGCAGCGTTGAATCCGCCTTTGACAGCTCCTACGAGCAGTACTTC. It is translated as CSVESAFDSSYEQYF.

The rearrangement joins TRBV7-2 to TRBJ1-4, with D tentatively TRBD1 (6 bases). CDR3 length equals 15 residues. Germline V CDR1 and CDR2: SGHTA, FQGNSA. The germline V and J ends were trimmed by 4 bases and 8 bases, with 17 bases remaining between them. The CDR3 DNA sequence: TGTGCCAGCAGCTCACCCGGGACACCAGGGGAAAAACTGTTTTTT. Translating gives CASSSPGTPGEKLFF.

This clonotype was counted a few times. One end of the junction varies from germline; a read error may be responsible. The chain links TRBV6-2 or TRBV6-3 to TRBJ2-7; tentatively, D is TRBD1 (5 bases). The CDR3 totals 13 residues. The germline V gene has CDR1 MNHEY and CDR2 SVGEGT. This chain's CDR3 is CASSYQGIYEQYF. CDR3 coding DNA: TGCGCCAGCAGCTATCAGGGAATATACGAGCAGTACTTC.

The rearrangement uses TRBV7-2 and TRBJ1-2; weak D call: TRBD1 (5 bases). The CDR3 covers 17 residues. The V gene's germline CDR1 is SGHTA and CDR2 FQGNSA. Trimming took off 2 bases at V and 1 base at J, with 17 bases between the two ends. The CDR3 is CASSLRGSGRGNYGYTF. CDR3 DNA sequence: TGTGCCAGCAGCTTACGGGGTTCAGGGAGGGGTAACTATGGCTACACCTTC.

The rearrangement links TRBV28 to TRBJ2-7; TRBD1 might be the D (6 bases). Per the germline V gene, CDR1 is MDHEN and CDR2 is SYDVKM. The V and J ends lost 8 bases and 0 bases respectively, with 14 bases between them. The CDR3 is 14 residues long. Here the CDR3 reads CASVVTGSSYEQYF. CDR3 in DNA: TGTGCCAGCGTCGTGACAGGTAGCTCCTACGAGCAGTACTTC.

Concerning this clonotype itself: Compared with germline, one end of the junction differs, possibly owing to a read error. The rearrangement links TRBV4-3 to TRBJ1-2, with D possibly being TRBD1 (5 bases). The CDR3 is 14 amino acids. Germline V gives CDR1 LGHNA, CDR2 YSLEER. The CDR3 DNA follows: TGCGCCAGCAGCCAAGACGACAGAAACTATGGCCACACCTTC. Protein: CASSQDDRNYGHTF.

Only a few counts were recorded for this clonotype. In DNA, the CDR3 is TGCAGTCTGGGACAGGGGGGTCCTCAAGAGACCCAGTACTTC. It codes for CSLGQGGPQETQYF. The chain has TRBV20-1 and TRBJ2-5; 11 nucleotides align to TRBD1. The germline V gene encodes CDR1 DFQATT and CDR2 SNEGSKA (reference sequence). The CDR3 runs to 14 residues. The V and J ends lost 8 bases and 2 bases, in that order; junction bases with no gene match: 7.

The chain carries TRBV11-2 and TRBJ2-1, with D tentatively TRBD1 (6 bases). The germline gives CDR1 SGHAT, CDR2 FQNNGV. This CDR3 is built from 15 residues. V lost 4 bases and J lost 5, with 15 bases in between. The CDR3 nucleotides read TGTGCCAGCAGCTATCAGACGCAGGGGAACAATGAGCAGTTCTTC. Translated: CASSYQTQGNNEQFF.

The V call is TRBV3-1, the J call TRBJ1-2; tentatively, D is TRBD1 (5 bases). Germline V gene lookup returns CDR1 LGHDT and CDR2 YNNKEL (reference sequence). This CDR3 comprises 13 residues. Between the trimmed V and J ends, which lost 0 bases and 10 bases, there was a span of 12 bases. The CDR3 loop is CASSQDRGSVYTF. CDR3 DNA: TGTGCCAGCAGCCAAGATCGGGGCAGTGTCTACACCTTC. The full variable domain, with the rest looked up from reference TRBV3-1 and TRBJ1-2, is DTAVSQTPKYLVTQMGNDKSIKCEQNLGHDTMYWYKQDSKKFLKIMFSYNNKELIINETVPNRFSPKSPDKAHLNLHINSLELGDSAVYFCASSQDRGSVYTFGSGTRLTVV.

The gene calls are TRBV7-9 and TRBJ2-4; the match to TRBD1 covers 7 bases. Germline CDR1 reads SEHNR; CDR2 reads FQNEAQ (reference sequence). There are 17 residues in the CDR3. Trimming removed 5 bases from V and 0 bases from J; junction bases left unmatched: 10. As DNA, the CDR3 is TGTGCCAGCAGCACCTCGACAGGGAACCTAGCCAAAAACATTCAGTACTTC. As protein: CASSTSTGNLAKNIQYF.

The chain recombines TRBV29-1 with TRBJ1-4; TRBD1 is a possible D gene (6 bases). Germline V gene sequence: CDR1 SQVTM, CDR2 ANQGSEA. The CDR3 covers 13 residues. V lost 5 bases and J lost 3, with 10 bases in between. CDR3 region: CSVRWGPNEKLFF. CDR3 coding DNA: TGCAGCGTTAGGTGGGGGCCTAATGAAAAACTGTTTTTT.

Of note for this clonotype: The junction shows a germline mismatch at one end, possibly a read error. The rearrangement joins TRBV20-1 to TRBJ2-3; D gene ambiguous. Germline V CDR1 and CDR2: DFQATT, SNEGSKA (reference sequence). CDR3 size: 14 residues. The chain's CDR3 is CGAPVDPSTDTQYF. The CDR3 DNA follows: TGCGGTGCACCGGTCGACCCTAGCACAGATACGCAGTATTTT.

The chain combines TRBV28 with TRBJ1-2; a weak D match, TRBD1 (6 bases). The CDR3 runs to 14 residues. The germline V gene has CDR1 MDHEN and CDR2 SYDVKM. Between the trimmed V and J ends, which lost 10 bases and 8 bases, there was a span of 23 bases. The CDR3 DNA reads TGTGCCACCCTAAGCCCCACAGGGATTGGCGGCTACACCTTC. Its translation: CATLSPTGIGGYTF.

This clonotype appeared a single time. The chain combines TRBV27 with TRBJ2-2; 8 positions match TRBD2. J was trimmed by 1 base and V by 6 bases; bases with no gene match: 4. The CDR3 covers 15 residues. Germline V gene data show CDR1 as MNHEY and CDR2 as SMNVEV (reference sequence). The CDR3 is CASSSLAGNTGELFF. The CDR3 DNA is TGTGCCAGCAGCTCTCTAGCGGGGAACACCGGGGAGCTGTTTTTT.

This chain joins TRBV29-1 and TRBJ2-7, with D tentatively TRBD2 (5 bases). V shed 4 bases and J shed 5 bases, with 12 bases lying between them. This CDR3 has 12 amino acids. Germline CDR1 and CDR2: SQVTM and ANQGSEA. The CDR3 reads CSVGGNLDEQYF. The CDR3 coding sequence is TGCAGCGTTGGAGGGAACTTAGACGAGCAGTACTTC.

CDR3 nucleotide sequence: TGTGCCAGCAGTTTGAAAGGGGCGCCTGCACACTCCTACAATGAGCAGTTCTTC. This codes for CASSLKGAPAHSYNEQFF. The V gene is TRBV27, the J gene TRBJ2-1; TRBD1 might be the D (5 bases). The CDR3 is 18 amino acids. V lost 3 bases, J lost 0 bases, and 18 bases lay in between. CDR1 and CDR2 from the germline V gene are MNHEY and SMNVEV (reference sequence).

The chain employs TRBV4-1 and TRBJ1-5, with a tentative D call TRBD1 (5 bases). Germline V lookup: CDR1 MGHRA, CDR2 YSYEKL. The V end was cut by 0 bases, the J end by 6 bases, with 12 bases between. The CDR3 spans 15 residues. The CDR3 reads CASSQDGGSSQPQHF. The CDR3 nucleotides are TGCGCCAGCAGCCAAGATGGGGGTTCCAGTCAGCCCCAGCATTTT.